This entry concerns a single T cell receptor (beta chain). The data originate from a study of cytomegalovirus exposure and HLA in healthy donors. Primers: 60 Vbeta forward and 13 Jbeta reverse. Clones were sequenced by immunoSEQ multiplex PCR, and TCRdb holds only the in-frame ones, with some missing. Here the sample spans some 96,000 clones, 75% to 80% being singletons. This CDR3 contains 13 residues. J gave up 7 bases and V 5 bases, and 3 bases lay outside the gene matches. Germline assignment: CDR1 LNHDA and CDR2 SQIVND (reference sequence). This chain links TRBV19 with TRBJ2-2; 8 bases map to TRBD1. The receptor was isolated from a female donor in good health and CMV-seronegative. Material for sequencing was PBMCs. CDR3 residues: CASSLTGGGELFF. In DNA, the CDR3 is TGTGCCAGTAGTCTTACAGGGGGCGGGGAGCTGTTTTTT.